Each of the 7 T cell receptor beta chains below was sequenced from the same sample in a study of T-cell memory formation after mild COVID-19. In TCRdb, the 5' RACE reads were re-called with MiXCR into one record per CDR3 protein. The sample records 350,000 to 400,000 distinct CDR3 sequences, 13% to 15% being singletons. The sample taken for sequencing was PBMCs or a T cell subset sorted from them (not recorded which). The origin of the receptors is a man aged 18 to 35 who had mild COVID-19 (a few samples of this study predate the infection). Cell type and time point are not known.

The rearrangement links TRBV4-3 to TRBJ2-2, with 12 bases matching TRBD2. The CDR3 has 19 residues. The trim removed 0 bases at V and 1 base at J, leaving 6 bases unmatched. Per the germline V gene, CDR1 is LGHNA and CDR2 is YSLEER. CDR3 residues: CASSQDPTSGGLNTGELFF. CDR3 nucleotides: TGCGCCAGCAGCCAAGATCCTACTAGCGGGGGGTTGAACACCGGGGAGCTGTTTTTT.

The chain recombines TRBV12-5 with TRBJ2-1, with TRBD1 matching 10 bases. Losses at the gene ends were 6 bases for V and 0 bases for J; bases not matched to a gene: 11. This CDR3 is 18 amino acids long. Germline assignment: CDR1 LGHNT and CDR2 FRNRAP. CDR3 sequence (DNA): TGTGCTAGTGGCAACCCGGGACAGGGGAGCGGCTCCTACAATGAGCAGTTCTTC. Residues: CASGNPGQGSGSYNEQFF.

The chain recombines TRBV7-3 with TRBJ2-2, with TRBD2 matching 8 bases. The V gene's germline CDR1 is SGHTA and CDR2 FQGTGA. The junction had 6 bases not matched to a gene; V was cut back by 2 bases and J by 1 base. The CDR3 sequence is 17 residues long. The CDR3 DNA reads as TGTGCCAGCAGCTTACAGCCTCTAGCGGGGAACACCGGGGAGCTGTTTTTT. Translating gives CASSLQPLAGNTGELFF.

Only a few counts were recorded for this clonotype. This rearrangement joins TRBV5-1 to TRBJ2-1; 7 bases line up with TRBD1. From germline, CDR1 is SGHRS and CDR2 YFSETQ. The length of the CDR3 is 17 residues. J was trimmed by 5 bases and V by 4 bases; bases with no gene match: 15. CDR3 amino acids: CASSKHRGRSLHNEQFF. The CDR3 coding sequence is TGCGCCAGCAGCAAACACAGGGGACGGTCGCTACACAATGAGCAGTTCTTC.

This clonotype turned up a few times. The chain links TRBV5-1 to TRBJ1-1, with 9 bases lining up with TRBD1. The CDR3 is 14 amino acids. CDR1 and CDR2 from the germline V gene are SGHRS and YFSETQ. Trimming removed 4 bases from V and 6 bases from J; junction bases left unmatched: 7. CDR3 nucleotide sequence: TGCGCCAGCAGCGCACAGGGGGCGATAGCTGAAGCTTTCTTT. Its protein product is CASSAQGAIAEAFF.

This clonotype was seen only a few times. The chain links TRBV2 to TRBJ2-2; TRBD1 agrees at 11 bases. Looked up from germline, CDR1 is SNHLY and CDR2 is FYNNEI. J gave up 4 bases and V 8 bases, and 6 bases lay outside the gene matches. CDR3 size: 15 residues. The CDR3 coding sequence is TGTGCCAGCGGTGGACAGGGGGCAGGCACCGGGGAGCTGTTTTTT. Its protein product is CASGGQGAGTGELFF.

The table lists this clonotype with a few counts. The chain joins TRBV19 to TRBJ2-7; 7 nucleotides match TRBD1. Germline values: CDR1 LNHDA, CDR2 SQIVND (reference sequence). V trimming: 1 base; J trimming: 2 bases; junction bases outside the gene matches: 5. There are 15 residues in the CDR3. The CDR3 spells CASSIASDRTYEQYF. In nucleotides, the CDR3 is TGTGCCAGTAGTATAGCTTCGGACAGGACCTACGAGCAGTACTTC.